This is a list of T cell receptor beta chains from one sample in a study of shared clonotypes between healthy human individuals. Sequenced by immunoSEQ multiplex PCR; TCRdb stores in-frame clones only, minus some. The sample consists of approximately 980,000 clones, 76% of them appearing once. The source material was memory CD4+ T cells sorted from blood. The receptors originated from a man aged 18-30 years in good health. CDR3s include the opening cysteine and the closing phenylalanine or tryptophan. Fields, in order: clone size, J gene, D gene, V gene, CDR3 protein, CDR3 DNA. D genes are given only for firm matches. The listing skips clone size in some rows; elsewhere it reads once, few, many or a size class.

>.|TRBJ2-7|.|TRBV6-1
CASSDLVPREQYF
TGTGCCAGCAGTGACTTGGTCCCCCGGGAGCAGTACTTC
>.|TRBJ2-3|TRBD1|TRBV19
CATRSRQGADTQYF
TGTGCCACGAGGTCCCGACAGGGCGCAGATACGCAGTATTTT
>.|TRBJ2-7|TRBD2|TRBV5-4
CASSLGSAGGFNYEQYF
TGTGCCAGCAGCTTAGGTTCAGCGGGAGGGTTTAACTACGAGCAGTACTTC
>.|TRBJ1-1|.|TRBV27
CASSPWGFDTEAFF
TGTGCCAGCAGTCCATGGGGGTTCGACACTGAAGCTTTCTTT
>.|TRBJ2-2|.|TRBV6-1
CASRNPGYGELFF
TGTGCCAGCAGGAACCCAGGGTACGGGGAGCTGTTTTTT
>.|TRBJ2-1|.|TRBV5-1
CASSGGGAGQDEQFF
TGCGCCAGCAGCGGGGGCGGGGCCGGCCAGGATGAGCAGTTCTTC
>.|TRBJ1-1|TRBD1|TRBV5-1
CASSLGGGVVTEAFF
TGCGCCAGCAGCTTAGGGGGCGGCGTGGTAACTGAAGCTTTCTTT
>.|TRBJ1-5|TRBD1|TRBV28
CASEHPRQGANRGQPQHF
TGTGCCAGCGAACATCCACGACAGGGGGCAAATCGAGGACAGCCCCAGCATTTT
>.|TRBJ2-5|.|TRBV9
CASSVRVAETQYF
TGTGCCAGCAGCGTTAGGGTGGCGGAGACCCAGTACTTC
>once|TRBJ2-5|.|TRBV7-7
CASSLTAGTPETQYF
TGTGCTAGCAGCTTAACGGCGGGGACACCAGAGACCCAGTACTTC
>.|TRBJ1-1|.|TRBV7-9
CASSNRVNTEAFF
TGTGCCAGCAGCAACAGGGTGAACACTGAAGCTTTCTTT
>.|TRBJ2-5|.|TRBV5-1
CASSLAPGAQETQYF
TGCGCCAGCAGCTTGGCGCCGGGGGCGCAAGAGACCCAGTACTTC
>.|TRBJ1-6|.|TRBV2
CASRGDGRYNSPLHF
TGTGCCAGCAGAGGGGACGGACGCTATAATTCACCCCTCCACTTT
>once|TRBJ2-7|TRBD1|TRBV7-9
CASSFGTASYEQYF
TGTGCCAGCAGCTTTGGGACAGCCAGCTACGAGCAGTACTTC
>.|TRBJ2-2|.|TRBV27
CASSFRRDTTGELFF
TGTGCCAGCAGCTTTCGTCGGGACACAACCGGGGAGCTGTTTTTT
>.|TRBJ2-5|.|TRBV5-4
CASSLDPGETQYF
TGTGCCAGCAGCTTGGATCCTGGGGAGACCCAGTACTTC
>few|TRBJ2-1|.|TRBV27
CASTPIEGYRYNEQFF
TGTGCCAGCACACCAATTGAGGGGTATAGGTACAATGAGCAGTTCTTC
>.|TRBJ1-4|.|TRBV14
CASSQGGTAPLVFGVAEKLFF
TGTGCCAGCAGCCAAGGGGGAACCGCGCCCCTTGTTTTTGGGGTTGCTGAAAAACTGTTTTTT
>.|TRBJ2-6|.|TRBV19
CASSAIWANVLTF
TGTGCCAGTAGTGCGATATGGGCCAACGTCCTGACTTTC
>once|TRBJ2-7|.|TRBV7-9
CASSLDRAGFYEQYF
TGTGCCAGCAGCTTAGACAGGGCGGGTTTCTACGAGCAGTACTTC
>.|TRBJ1-5|.|TRBV5-1
CASSVGPNQPQHF
TGCGCCAGCAGTGTGGGCCCCAATCAGCCCCAGCATTTT
>.|TRBJ2-1|.|TRBV14
CASSPHRLGFQFF
TGTGCCAGCAGCCCCCACCGACTTGGATTTCAGTTCTTC
>.|TRBJ1-2|.|TRBV6-5
CASSYSPRVYGYTF
TGTGCCAGCAGTTACTCGCCCAGGGTCTATGGCTACACCTTC
>.|TRBJ2-7|TRBD2|TRBV5-1
CASSLMAGDVEQYF
TGCGCCAGCAGCTTAATGGCGGGGGACGTCGAGCAGTACTTC
>once|TRBJ1-4|.|TRBV7-2
CASSRTSTNEKLFF
TGTGCCAGCAGCCGGACGTCAACTAATGAAAAACTGTTTTTT
>.|TRBJ2-7|TRBD2|TRBV18
CASSPSSGPYEQYF
TGTGCCAGCTCACCATCTAGCGGCCCTTACGAGCAGTACTTC
>.|TRBJ2-6|.|TRBV7-2
CASSPALGAGANVLTF
TGTGCCAGCAGCCCGGCCCTCGGGGCTGGGGCCAACGTCCTGACTTTC
>.|TRBJ1-6|.|TRBV7-8
CASSPGTQGSPLHF
TGTGCCAGCAGCCCCGGGACCCAGGGTTCACCCCTCCACTTT
>.|TRBJ2-3|.|TRBV5-1
CASSLGGSRGTDTQYF
TGCGCCAGCAGCTTGGGGGGGTCCCGGGGCACAGATACGCAGTATTTT
>.|TRBJ2-5|.|TRBV19
CASSFTVAQETQYF
TGTGCCAGTAGTTTCACAGTGGCCCAAGAGACCCAGTACTTC
>.|TRBJ2-1|TRBD2|TRBV18
CASSPPEASGSNEQFF
TGTGCCAGCTCACCACCGGAAGCTAGCGGGAGCAATGAGCAGTTCTTC
>.|TRBJ2-3|.|TRBV15
CATSRDQGLSTDTQYF
TGTGCCACCAGCAGAGATCAGGGGCTTAGCACAGATACGCAGTATTTT
>.|TRBJ2-2|.|TRBV7-2
CASTPSGNTGELFF
TGTGCCAGCACTCCATCGGGGAACACCGGGGAGCTGTTTTTT
>many|TRBJ2-7|TRBD2|TRBV19
CASSIDSERGSYEQYF
TGTGCCAGTAGTATAGATAGTGAGCGGGGATCCTACGAGCAGTACTTC
>few|TRBJ2-5|.|TRBV5-6
CASSPISVQETQYF
TGTGCCAGCAGCCCAATTAGCGTCCAAGAGACCCAGTACTTC
>.|TRBJ2-7|.|TRBV2
CASRVENEQYF
TGTGCCAGCAGGGTGGAGAACGAGCAGTACTTC
>few|TRBJ2-5|TRBD1|TRBV5-1
CASSLGQGETQYF
TGCGCCAGCAGCTTGGGACAGGGGGAGACCCAGTACTTC
>.|TRBJ1-2|.|TRBV4-1
CASSQYGVVRTF
TGCGCCAGCAGCCAATACGGTGTAGTGCGAACCTTC
>.|TRBJ2-7|.|TRBV27
CASSLSYTGSSYEQYF
TGTGCCAGCAGTTTATCGTATACAGGGAGCTCCTACGAGCAGTACTTC
>.|TRBJ1-6|.|TRBV30
CAWAGTHNSPLHF
TGTGCCTGGGCCGGGACACATAATTCACCCCTCCACTTT
>.|TRBJ1-2|.|TRBV28
CASSLLGLQGRRSYGYTF
TGTGCCAGCAGTTTATTAGGGTTGCAGGGGCGACGGTCTTATGGCTACACCTTC
>once|TRBJ1-1|.|TRBV5-1
CASSLGQTHLAEAFF
TGCGCCAGCAGCTTGGGTCAGACTCACTTGGCTGAAGCTTTCTTT
>.|TRBJ1-5|.|TRBV27
CASQESTGTFQPQHF
TGTGCCAGCCAAGAATCTACAGGGACATTTCAGCCCCAGCATTTT
>.|TRBJ1-4|TRBD1|TRBV7-9
CASSRLLTGSDEKLFF
TGTGCCAGCAGCCGTCTTCTGACAGGGTCTGATGAAAAACTGTTTTTT
>.|TRBJ2-5|.|TRBV7-9
CASSLSSWGQETQYF
TGTGCCAGCAGCTTGTCTAGTTGGGGGCAAGAGACCCAGTACTTC
>few|TRBJ1-6|.|TRBV5-1
CASNLGQYNSPLHF
TGCGCCAGCAACCTTGGGCAGTATAATTCACCCCTCCACTTT
>few|TRBJ1-4|.|TRBV19
CGSVGPQGEKLFF
TGTGGTTCGGTGGGCCCACAAGGGGAAAAACTGTTTTTT
>.|TRBJ1-2|.|TRBV12-5
CASGLVYPANSPYGYTF
TGTGCTAGTGGTTTGGTATACCCCGCAAACAGCCCCTATGGCTACACCTTC
>.|TRBJ1-5|TRBD1|TRBV7-9
CASSIQGVGNQPQHF
TGTGCCAGCAGTATACAGGGGGTGGGCAATCAGCCCCAGCATTTT
>.|TRBJ2-4|TRBD2|TRBV27
CASSVSWTSDIQYF
TGTGCCAGCAGTGTTTCTTGGACTAGCGACATTCAGTACTTC
>.|TRBJ2-7|TRBD2|TRBV5-4
CASSLDISGSVHEQYF
TGTGCCAGCAGCTTGGATATTAGCGGGAGTGTACACGAGCAGTACTTC
>.|TRBJ2-5|.|TRBV21-1
CASSKARTPKETQYF
TGTGCCAGCAGCAAAGCAAGGACTCCTAAAGAGACCCAGTACTTC
>.|TRBJ2-3|.|TRBV7-3
CASSPIGATDTQYF
TGTGCCAGCAGCCCTATAGGGGCGACAGATACGCAGTATTTT
>.|TRBJ2-7|TRBD1|TRBV28
CASSLVGGGLFFYEQYF
TGTGCCAGCAGTTTAGTAGGGGGCGGGCTTTTTTTCTACGAGCAGTACTTC
>.|TRBJ2-3|TRBD2|TRBV2
CASSEALLAGVPDTQYF
TGTGCCAGCAGTGAAGCGCTTCTAGCGGGAGTCCCAGATACGCAGTATTTT